This entry concerns a single TCR beta chain. Its antigen is as yet unknown. Germline assignment: CDR1 KGHSH and CDR2 LQKENI. This CDR3 has 13 residues. Trimming took 2 bases from V and 6 from J; bases not matched to a gene: 2. This sample is part of a study of cytomegalovirus exposure and HLA in healthy donors. Whole-study results and caveats: As was reported, the HLA-A and HLA-B alleles of most subjects were accurately predicted from TCR beta sequences.

The PCR made use of 60 Vbeta and 13 Jbeta primers. Some clones are missing from TCRdb's copy, which holds only in-frame ones; the method was immunoSEQ multiplex PCR. The sample holds 150,000 to 200,000 clones; about 13% are singletons and the top ten take 7.8%. Sequenced material: PBMCs. This sequence was found in a middle-aged man in good health and CMV-seropositive. V and J are TRBV18 and TRBJ1-2; 8 bases map to TRBD1. The CDR3 nucleotides are TGTGCCAGCTCACCAGCAGGGGGCGATGGCTACACCTTC. This encodes CASSPAGGDGYTF.